This T cell receptor (beta chain) was sequenced during a study of T cells in women clearing cervical HPV infection. A word on this clone: The read falls 3 residues short of the CDR3 end, and the missing part is taken from the germline J gene.

Some clones are missing from TCRdb's copy, which holds only in-frame ones; the method was immunoSEQ multiplex PCR. There are under 50,000 clones in the sample, with roughly 5% held by the top ten. The J segment lost 5 bases and the V segment lost 3 bases, leaving 13 bases of the junction unmatched. The CDR3 is 18 amino acids. In germline, CDR1 is LGHNA, CDR2 YNFKEQ. The V and J genes are TRBV4-2 and TRBJ2-2, with TRBD2 matching over 9 bases. The sequence derives from a woman aged 18-69 years with a cervical HPV16 infection that either progressed to CIN3+ or cleared (not recorded which). The sequenced material came from blood buffy coat. Incomplete CDR3 DNA: TGTGCCAGCAGCCAGTCGGACGGCGGGGGGGGCTGGACCGGGGAG. It encodes CASSQSDGGGGWTGE. The whole CDR3 sequence reads CASSQSDGGGGWTGELFF.